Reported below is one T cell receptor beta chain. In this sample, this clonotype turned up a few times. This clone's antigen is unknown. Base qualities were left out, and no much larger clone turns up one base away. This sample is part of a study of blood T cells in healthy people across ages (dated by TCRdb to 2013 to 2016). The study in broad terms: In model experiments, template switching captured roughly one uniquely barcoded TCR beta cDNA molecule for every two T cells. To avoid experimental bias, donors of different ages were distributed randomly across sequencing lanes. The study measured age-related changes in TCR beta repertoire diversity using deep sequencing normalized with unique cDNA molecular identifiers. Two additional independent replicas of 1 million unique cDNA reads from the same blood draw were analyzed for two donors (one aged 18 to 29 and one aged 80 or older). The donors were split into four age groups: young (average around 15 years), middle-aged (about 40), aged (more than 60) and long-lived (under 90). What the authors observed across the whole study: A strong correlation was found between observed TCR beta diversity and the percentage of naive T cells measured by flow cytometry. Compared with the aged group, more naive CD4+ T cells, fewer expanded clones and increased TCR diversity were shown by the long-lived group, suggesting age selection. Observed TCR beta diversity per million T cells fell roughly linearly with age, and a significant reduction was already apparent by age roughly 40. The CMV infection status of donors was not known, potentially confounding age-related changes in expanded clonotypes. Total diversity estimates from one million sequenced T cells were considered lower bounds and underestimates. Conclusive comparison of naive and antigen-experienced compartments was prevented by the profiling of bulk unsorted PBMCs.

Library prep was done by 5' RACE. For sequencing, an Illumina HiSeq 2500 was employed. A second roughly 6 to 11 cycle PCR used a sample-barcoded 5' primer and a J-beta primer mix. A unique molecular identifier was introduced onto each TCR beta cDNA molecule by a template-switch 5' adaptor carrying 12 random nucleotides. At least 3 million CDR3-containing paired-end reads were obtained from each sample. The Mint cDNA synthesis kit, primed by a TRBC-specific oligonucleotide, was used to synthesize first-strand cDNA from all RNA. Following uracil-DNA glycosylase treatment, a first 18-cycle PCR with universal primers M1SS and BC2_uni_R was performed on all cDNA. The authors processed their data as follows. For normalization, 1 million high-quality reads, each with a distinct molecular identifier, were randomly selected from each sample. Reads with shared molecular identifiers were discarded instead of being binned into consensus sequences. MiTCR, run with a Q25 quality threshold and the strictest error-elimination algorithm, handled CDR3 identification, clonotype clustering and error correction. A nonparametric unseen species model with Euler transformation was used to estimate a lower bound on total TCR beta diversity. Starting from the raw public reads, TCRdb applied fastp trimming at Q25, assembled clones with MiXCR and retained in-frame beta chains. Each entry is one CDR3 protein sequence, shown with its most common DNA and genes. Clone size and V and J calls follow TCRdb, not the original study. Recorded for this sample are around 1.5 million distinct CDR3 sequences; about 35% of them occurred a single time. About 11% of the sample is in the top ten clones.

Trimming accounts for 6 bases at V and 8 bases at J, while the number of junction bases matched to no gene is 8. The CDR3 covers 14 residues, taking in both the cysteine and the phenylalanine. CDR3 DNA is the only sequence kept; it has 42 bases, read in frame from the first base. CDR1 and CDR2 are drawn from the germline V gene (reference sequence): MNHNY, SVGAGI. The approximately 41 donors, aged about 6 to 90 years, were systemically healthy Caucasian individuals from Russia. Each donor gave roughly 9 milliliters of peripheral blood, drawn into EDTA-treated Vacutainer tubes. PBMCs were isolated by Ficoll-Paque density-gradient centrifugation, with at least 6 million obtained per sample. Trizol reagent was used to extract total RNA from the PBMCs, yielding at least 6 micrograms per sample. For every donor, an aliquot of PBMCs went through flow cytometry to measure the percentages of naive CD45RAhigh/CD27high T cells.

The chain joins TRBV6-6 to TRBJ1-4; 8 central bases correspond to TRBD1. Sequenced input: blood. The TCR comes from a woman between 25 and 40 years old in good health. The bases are TGTGCCAGCAGGCCCCGACAGGGGACCGAAAAACTGTTTTTT. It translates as CASRPRQGTEKLFF.